Each of the 27 T cell receptor beta chains below was sequenced from the same sample in a study of blood T cell repertoires in COVID-19. Method: immunoSEQ multiplex PCR; TCRdb's copy keeps in-frame clones and lacks some. There are fewer than 350,000 clones in the sample; roughly 90% occur only once, and about 2.5% lies in the top ten. The specimen sequenced was PBMCs or T cells enriched from blood (not recorded which). The origin of the receptors is a woman between 40 and 55 years old with acute COVID-19.

The chain combines TRBV10-1 with TRBJ2-7; 8 nucleotides agree with TRBD1. The trim removed 10 bases at V and 1 base at J, leaving 15 bases unmatched. The CDR3 sequence is 16 residues long. Germline V gene data show CDR1 as WNHNN and CDR2 as SYGVQD (reference sequence). The DNA of the CDR3 is TGCGCCACCCCACCCCAGGACAGGGAAAGGTCCTACGAGCAGTACTTC. Residues: CATPPQDRERSYEQYF.

This clone showed up just once. The rearrangement links TRBV28 to TRBJ2-4, with TRBD1 matching over 10 bases. V trimming: 3 bases; J trimming: 8 bases; junction bases outside the gene matches: 4. The CDR3 is made up of 14 amino acids. CDR1 and CDR2 from the germline V gene are MDHEN and SYDVKM. The CDR3 sequence is CASSLPGTGDIQYF. The DNA of the CDR3 is TGTGCCAGCAGTTTGCCCGGGACAGGGGACATTCAGTACTTC.

V is TRBV4-2 and J is TRBJ2-1; the match to TRBD2 covers 8 bases. Germline V gives CDR1 LGHNA, CDR2 YNFKEQ. V gave up 3 bases and J gave up 0 bases; unmatched junction bases: 4. This CDR3 is built from 16 residues. CDR3 coding DNA: TGTGCCAGCAGCCACGGGACTAGTAGCTCCTACAATGAGCAGTTCTTC. It translates to CASSHGTSSSYNEQFF.

J is TRBJ2-3 and V is TRBV4-2, with TRBD2 matching 14 bases. The CDR3 sequence is 15 residues long. Germline assignment: CDR1 LGHNA and CDR2 YNFKEQ. After removal of 6 bases from V and 6 bases from J, the junction contained 5 bases not matched to a gene. The chain's CDR3 is CASRTSGGAWDTQYF. The CDR3, as DNA: TGTGCCAGCAGGACTAGCGGGGGGGCATGGGATACGCAGTATTTT.

This sequence joins TRBV9 and TRBJ1-6, with 7 bases lining up with TRBD1. In germline, CDR1 is SGDLS, CDR2 YYNGEE. The V gene end was trimmed by 4 bases and the J gene end by 7 bases; junction bases not matched to a gene: 5. CDR3 length equals 14 residues. The CDR3 coding sequence is TGTGCCAGCAGCTTCGACAGGGAGAATTCACCCCTCCACTTT. It yields the protein CASSFDRENSPLHF.

The CDR3 DNA is TGTGCCAGCAGCCGAGGGGACAGGGTAAACAATCAGCCCCAGCATTTT. Protein: CASSRGDRVNNQPQHF. This chain joins TRBV7-8 and TRBJ1-5; 9 bases line up with TRBD1. The CDR3 covers 16 residues. J was trimmed by 3 bases and V by 5 bases; bases with no gene match: 8. Germline loops: CDR1 SGHVS, CDR2 FQNEAQ.

The chain carries TRBV6-6 and TRBJ2-5; the match to TRBD2 covers 10 bases. The CDR3 loop spans 15 amino acids. V was pared by 6 bases and J by 5 bases, with 9 bases of the junction left unmatched. Germline CDR1 reads MNHNY; CDR2 reads SVGAGI (reference sequence). CDR3 nucleotide sequence: TGTGCCAGCAGACCCTCGGGACTAGCGATGGAGACCCAGTACTTC. Its translation: CASRPSGLAMETQYF.

The chain combines TRBV9 with TRBJ1-5, with D tentatively TRBD1 (5 bases). Germline assignment: CDR1 SGDLS and CDR2 YYNGEE. With 0 bases removed from V and 4 bases from J, the gap between germline ends came to 11 bases. This CDR3 is built from 15 residues. The DNA for the CDR3 is TGTGCCAGCAGCGTAGACACGGGGGGGAATCAGCCCCAGCATTTT. This encodes CASSVDTGGNQPQHF.

The genes are TRBV6-1 and TRBJ1-2; TRBD1 agrees at 9 bases. CDR1 and CDR2 from the germline V gene are MNHNS and SASEGT. The CDR3 sequence is 16 residues long. V lost 2 bases, J lost 4 bases, and 8 bases stayed unmatched. Here the CDR3 DNA reads TGTGCCAGCAGTGAATTGTTGGGACAGGGATCCTATGGCTACACCTTC. This encodes CASSELLGQGSYGYTF.

V usage is TRBV6-2 or TRBV6-3 and J usage is TRBJ2-7; tentative D call: TRBD2 (5 bases). The CDR3 is 11 residues long. The germline gives CDR1 MNHEY, CDR2 SVGEGT. V dropped 0 bases and J dropped 12 bases, with 9 bases sitting between them. The CDR3 loop is CASSYSGIRYF. The CDR3 bases are TGTGCCAGCAGTTACTCCGGGATTAGGTACTTC.

The chain combines TRBV30 with TRBJ2-2; 8 positions agree with TRBD1. This CDR3 contains 12 residues. CDR1 GTSNPN and CDR2 SVGIG come from the germline V gene (reference sequence). Unmatched junction bases numbered 1, after V lost 1 base and J lost 9 bases. The CDR3 sequence is CAWSAGGRELFF. The CDR3, as DNA: TGTGCCTGGAGTGCAGGGGGCCGGGAGCTGTTTTTT.

The chain combines TRBV27 with TRBJ2-1, with 10 bases lining up with TRBD2. The germline V gene encodes CDR1 MNHEY and CDR2 SMNVEV (reference sequence). The CDR3 runs to 15 residues. After removal of 3 bases from V and 10 bases from J, the junction contained 9 bases not matched to a gene. CDR3 sequence reads: CASSLGSGRAGEQFF. The CDR3 nucleotides read TGTGCCAGCAGTTTGGGGAGCGGGAGGGCTGGGGAGCAGTTCTTC.

The rearrangement uses TRBV28 and TRBJ1-5; 9 bases fit TRBD1. The junction had 5 bases not matched to a gene; V was cut back by 3 bases and J by 5 bases. This CDR3 has 15 amino acids. The germline V gene encodes CDR1 MDHEN and CDR2 SYDVKM. CDR3 DNA sequence: TGTGCCAGCAGTTTTGGGGACAGGGTGGATCAGCCCCAGCATTTT. Translating gives CASSFGDRVDQPQHF.

CDR3 nucleotide sequence: TGCAGTGCTAGCATGGGGCGCGAGCAGTACTTC. This codes for CSASMGREQYF. The gene calls are TRBV20-1 and TRBJ2-7; the D gene is possibly TRBD1 (5 bases). Trimming shortened V by 3 bases and J by 6 bases, and 9 bases separated the two germline ends. This CDR3 region has 11 residues. Germline assignment: CDR1 DFQATT and CDR2 SNEGSKA (reference sequence).

The CDR3 DNA reads TGTGCCAGTAGTATATCGGCAGGGGCAAATTCACCCCTCCACTTT. This codes for CASSISAGANSPLHF. The rearrangement links TRBV19 to TRBJ1-6, with D possibly TRBD1 on 6 matching bases. Trimming removed 2 bases at V and 7 bases at J, with 12 bases between. Germline V gene sequence: CDR1 LNHDA, CDR2 SQIVND (reference sequence). The length of the CDR3 is 15 residues. The full variable domain, completed using reference TRBV19 and TRBJ1-6, is DGGITQSPKYLFRKEGQNVTLSCEQNLNHDAMYWYRQDPGQGLRLIYYSQIVNDFQKGDIAEGYSVSREKKESFPLTVTSAQKNPTAFYLCASSISAGANSPLHFGNGTRLTVT.

The chain has TRBV9 and TRBJ2-2, with 14 positions matching TRBD2. V was clipped by 4 bases and J by 5 bases; unmatched bases: 10. Germline lookup yields CDR1 SGDLS and CDR2 YYNGEE. This CDR3 has 18 residues. The CDR3 DNA sequence: TGTGCCAGCAGCAGAGGGGGACTAGCGGGAGTAGGTACCGGGGAGCTGTTTTTT. Translation gives CASSRGGLAGVGTGELFF.

The chain employs TRBV15 and TRBJ1-5; D is uncertain. The CDR3 runs 13 residues. The germline V gene has CDR1 LNHNV and CDR2 YYDKDF (reference sequence). V lost 0 bases to trimming and J lost 7 bases, with 7 bases between them. Written as DNA, the CDR3 is TGTGCCACCAGCAGAGACGGGTTCCAGCCCCAGCATTTT. Protein: CATSRDGFQPQHF.

The rearrangement uses TRBV28 and TRBJ1-3; 7 bases line up with TRBD1. V lost 6 bases, J lost 11 bases, and 13 bases stayed unmatched. CDR3 length: 14 residues. The germline V gene has CDR1 MDHEN and CDR2 SYDVKM. CDR3 nucleotide sequence: TGTGCCAGCAGATACCAGACGGGACAGCAAGCCATATATTTT. Translating gives CASRYQTGQQAIYF.

The chain is built from TRBV18 and TRBJ2-1, with TRBD2 matching over 14 bases. The CDR3 covers 16 residues. Germline V gene lookup returns CDR1 KGHSH and CDR2 LQKENI. The V segment lost 5 bases and the J segment 8 bases; nucleotides outside the gene matches: 8. Here the CDR3 DNA reads TGTGCCAGCTCAAGACCGGGACTAGCGGGAGACCATGAGCAGTTCTTC. It yields the protein CASSRPGLAGDHEQFF.

The chain has TRBV7-2 and TRBJ1-6; D perhaps matches TRBD1 (5 bases). This CDR3 is built from 14 residues. Per the germline V gene, CDR1 is SGHTA and CDR2 is FQGNSA. Trimming left V 4 bases short and J 4 bases short, with 8 bases between. In DNA, the CDR3 is TGTGCCAGCAGCTCGCAGGGTTATAATTCACCCCTCCACTTT. This sequence encodes CASSSQGYNSPLHF.

V gene TRBV3-1 (or the pseudogene TRBV3-2) combines with J gene TRBJ2-3; 11 bases are a match to TRBD2. The germline V gene encodes CDR1 LGHDT and CDR2 YNNKEL (reference sequence). This CDR3 is built from 15 residues. The J segment lost 3 bases and the V segment lost 4 bases, leaving 3 bases of the junction unmatched. The CDR3 region has the DNA TGTGCCAGCAGCCTAGCGGGGGGGCCTACAGATACGCAGTATTTT. Translating it yields CASSLAGGPTDTQYF.

The chain joins TRBV27 to TRBJ1-2; TRBD1 aligns across 10 bases. The germline gives CDR1 MNHEY, CDR2 SMNVEV (reference sequence). The CDR3 consists of 15 residues. The junction had 5 bases not matched to a gene; V was cut back by 5 bases and J by 2 bases. Here the CDR3 reads CASSRGDRGNYGYTF. In DNA form, the CDR3 reads TGTGCCAGCAGTAGAGGGGACAGGGGCAACTATGGCTACACCTTC.

The chain employs TRBV15 and TRBJ2-7, with D hard to call. V was clipped by 11 bases and J by 2 bases, with 10 bases between them. This CDR3 has 11 residues. CDR1 is LNHNV, CDR2 YYDKDF, per germline (reference sequence). The chain's CDR3 is CAAPGPYEQYF. The DNA for the CDR3 is TGTGCCGCCCCCGGTCCCTACGAGCAGTACTTC.

This clone was seen just once. This rearrangement joins TRBV25-1 to TRBJ2-3, with D maybe TRBD2 (5 bases). Trimming shortened V by 5 bases and J by 6 bases, and 21 bases separated the two germline ends. The CDR3 runs 16 residues. Germline V gene sequence: CDR1 MGHDK, CDR2 SYGVNS. The CDR3 DNA is TGTGCCAGCAGTCCTGCGGACCCCGCCTGGAGGGATACGCAGTATTTT. Translation: CASSPADPAWRDTQYF.

The genes are TRBV15 and TRBJ2-5, with 8 bases matching TRBD2. Germline CDR1 and CDR2: LNHNV and YYDKDF (reference sequence). J gave up 3 bases and V 5 bases, and 2 bases lay outside the gene matches. The CDR3 length is 13 residues. CDR3 DNA sequence: TGTGCCACCAGCGGCGGGGGGAAAGAGACCCAGTACTTC. Its protein product is CATSGGGKETQYF.

The count of this clone is one. CDR3: CASSIQPNGLDGYTF. The CDR3 coding sequence is TGTGCCAGTAGTATACAGCCTAACGGGTTAGATGGCTACACCTTC. This chain links TRBV19 with TRBJ1-2; D is unresolved. The germline gives CDR1 LNHDA, CDR2 SQIVND (reference sequence). V lost 2 bases and J 6 bases, leaving 16 bases between the germline ends. The CDR3 covers 15 residues.

The rearrangement joins TRBV11-1 to TRBJ2-7; maybe TRBD1 (5 bases). The CDR3 spans 14 residues. CDR1 SGHAT and CDR2 FQDESV come from the germline V gene (reference sequence). Trimming removed 1 base from V and 5 bases from J, with 12 bases in between. The CDR3 coding sequence is TGTGCCAGCAGCTTAGGGACAAGGGCCAACGAGCAGTACTTC. Protein product: CASSLGTRANEQYF.